The rows below give T cell receptor beta chains drawn from one sample of a study of control samples from healthy donors and cancer patients. The data were produced by immunoSEQ multiplex PCR, yet TCRdb's version contains in-frame clones alone and is incomplete. The sample carries tens of thousands of clones, approximately 93% recorded once. Source material: PBMCs. The receptors stem from a woman in her thirties or forties with lung cancer. CDR3s include the opening cysteine and the closing phenylalanine or tryptophan. D genes are given only for firm matches. The size field is filled for only some rows; it gives once, few, many or a size class.

TRBD2,TRBV10-3,few,TRBJ2-1,TGTGCCATCAGGGGGGGTGCTAGCGGGGAGATCTACAATGAGCAGTTCTTC,CAIRGGASGEIYNEQFF
NA,TRBV29-1,NA,TRBJ2-7,TGCAGCACCGGGCCCGAGCCCGAGCAGTACTTC,CSTGPEPEQYF
NA,TRBV6-5,NA,TRBJ1-6,TGTGCCAGCAGTCTGGAGGCGTTGGCATCCCTCCACTTT,CASSLEALASLHF
NA,TRBV11-3,NA,TRBJ1-1,TGTGCCAGCAGCTTAGGGGGCGGGAGGAACACTGAAGCTTTCTTT,CASSLGGGRNTEAFF
TRBD1,TRBV13,NA,TRBJ1-2,TGTGCCAGCAGCTTAGTTGTGGGACAGGGTTTTTATGGCTACACCTTC,CASSLVVGQGFYGYTF
NA,TRBV2,NA,TRBJ1-2,TGTGCCAGCGCGGGGGCAGGGACATACTATGGCTACACCTTC,CASAGAGTYYGYTF
NA,TRBV7-9,NA,TRBJ2-5,TGTGCCAGCAGCTTAGATTTGGGACTTAACCCCCAGGGCACCCAGTACTTC,CASSLDLGLNPQGTQYF
TRBD1,TRBV19,NA,TRBJ2-2,TGTGCCAGTAGTACCAGGACAGGATCGAACACCGGGGAGCTGTTTTTT,CASSTRTGSNTGELFF
NA,TRBV10-3,NA,TRBJ1-2,TGTGCCATCAGTGAGGGGCAGGGTACCGGCTACACCTTC,CAISEGQGTGYTF
NA,TRBV5-1,once,TRBJ1-1,TGCGCCAGCAGCTTGGGGACGGTGAACACTGAAGCTTTCTTT,CASSLGTVNTEAFF
TRBD1,TRBV28,NA,TRBJ2-3,TGTGCCAGCAGGCTACAGGGGATGACGCAGTATTTT,CASRLQGMTQYF
TRBD1,TRBV5-1,NA,TRBJ1-4,TGCGCCAGCAGCGGGTCGGGGACAGGGGTGGAAAAACTGTTTTTT,CASSGSGTGVEKLFF
NA,TRBV18,NA,TRBJ1-1,TGTGCCAGCTCACCGAGGGACGGGATGAACACTGAAGCTTTCTTT,CASSPRDGMNTEAFF
TRBD2,TRBV10-3,NA,TRBJ2-3,TGTGCCATCAGTGTTTCAAGGCTAGCGGGTGGCACAGATACGCAGTATTTT,CAISVSRLAGGTDTQYF
NA,TRBV3-1/TRBV3-2,NA,TRBJ1-1,TGTGCCAGCAGCCAAGCGGGGGGGAACACTGAAGCTTTCTTT,CASSQAGGNTEAFF
NA,TRBV27,NA,TRBJ1-4,TGTGCCAGCAGTTTATGGGGGACAACTAATGAAAAACTGTTTTTT,CASSLWGTTNEKLFF
NA,TRBV6-5,few,TRBJ1-1,TGTGCCAGCAGTCTCGACAGACGCACTGAAGCTTTCTTT,CASSLDRRTEAFF
NA,TRBV12-3/TRBV12-4,NA,TRBJ2-1,TGTGCCAGCAGGGGCCCCTTAGTAGAGCAGTTCTTC,CASRGPLVEQFF
NA,TRBV7-8,NA,TRBJ1-1,TGTGCCAGCAGCCTTACAGGGATAACTGAAGCTTTCTTT,CASSLTGITEAFF
NA,TRBV5-1,NA,TRBJ2-5,TGCGCCAGCAACCCCTCGGGGGGCGCAGAGACCCAGTACTTC,CASNPSGGAETQYF
TRBD1,TRBV6-5,NA,TRBJ1-1,TGTGCCAGCAGTCTTACAGGGGACACTGAAGCTTTCTTT,CASSLTGDTEAFF
NA,TRBV28,NA,TRBJ2-7,TGTGCCACCTCAGGGGGGGTTTACGAGCAGTACTTC,CATSGGVYEQYF
NA,TRBV6-5,NA,TRBJ2-7,TGTGCCAGCAGCCCAGTGGGTTCCTACGAGCAGTACTTC,CASSPVGSYEQYF
TRBD2,TRBV7-2,once,TRBJ2-5,TGTGCCAGCAGCTTGACTAGCACCCAAGAGACCCAGTACTTC,CASSLTSTQETQYF
NA,TRBV6-5,NA,TRBJ1-6,TGTGCCAGCAGAGGGGCGAGCTCCTATAATTCACCCCTCCACTTT,CASRGASSYNSPLHF
NA,TRBV28,NA,TRBJ1-5,TGTGCCAGCAGTGCCCTAGTTAATCAGCCCCAGCATTTT,CASSALVNQPQHF
TRBD1,TRBV10-2,NA,TRBJ1-1,TGCGCCACCAGGAGGGACAGGGGCCAGGAAGCTTTCTTT,CATRRDRGQEAFF